This T cell receptor (beta chain) was sequenced during a study of CD8 T cells in ankylosing spondylitis. TCRdb analysed the 5' RACE reads with MiXCR anew, one entry per CDR3 protein. The sample records nearly 350,000 distinct CDR3 sequences, roughly 14% being singletons. V shed 5 bases and J 8 bases; nucleotides not matched to a gene: 6. The CDR3 contains 14 residues. Study-level findings and limits: Ankylosing spondylitis blood appeared to carry a characteristic TCR beta motif of roughly eight highly homologous variants. Earlier studies detected some motif variants in reactive arthritis synovial fluid and blood. The clones that were linked to disease were reported to be significantly enriched in matched synovial fluid samples from ankylosing spondylitis patients.

This clonotype qualifies as medium-sized (0.01 to 0.1%). Its target is unknown. The clonotype originates from a male donor with ankylosing spondylitis or in good health (not recorded which). The sequenced material came from blood, either unsorted or a sorted T cell fraction (not recorded which). The chain links TRBV12-3 or TRBV12-4 to TRBJ1-4; 9 nucleotides match TRBD1. This CDR3 reads CASSTPGQGEKLFF. The CDR3 region has the DNA TGTGCCAGCAGTACTCCGGGACAGGGAGAAAAACTGTTTTTT.